The sequence of this T cell receptor (beta chain) was determined in a study of shared clonotypes between healthy human individuals. Study-wide points: Limitation of the genetic and exposure-history diversity represented came from the few donors. Between a handful of donors, naive CD4 clonotypes were shared at a level of around 4.8%. Generation probabilities of non-shared clonotypes were lower (relative to those shared by all four donors). Expectations were that clonotype sharing among donors would be affected by sequencing depth.

Profiled with immunoSEQ multiplex PCR; TCRdb holds only in-frame clones, not every one. The sample carries around 100,000 clones, roughly two thirds recorded once. A single count supports this clone. Its target is not known. The sample was memory CD8+ T cells sorted from blood. Documented subset: CD45RO+ cells pooled with CCR7-negative TemRA cells. This clonotype was sampled from a man aged 25-45 years in good health.

The CDR3 DNA sequence: TGTGCCAGCAGCGCTTCTCTTACGGTGCCGAGCTCCTACAATGAGCAGTTCTTC. Residues: CASSASLTVPSSYNEQFF. The chain is built from TRBV9 and TRBJ2-1; the D is unclear. This CDR3 has 18 amino acids. Germline V gene sequence: CDR1 SGDLS, CDR2 YYNGEE. V was shortened by 3 bases and J by 0 bases, with 19 bases between the two germline ends.